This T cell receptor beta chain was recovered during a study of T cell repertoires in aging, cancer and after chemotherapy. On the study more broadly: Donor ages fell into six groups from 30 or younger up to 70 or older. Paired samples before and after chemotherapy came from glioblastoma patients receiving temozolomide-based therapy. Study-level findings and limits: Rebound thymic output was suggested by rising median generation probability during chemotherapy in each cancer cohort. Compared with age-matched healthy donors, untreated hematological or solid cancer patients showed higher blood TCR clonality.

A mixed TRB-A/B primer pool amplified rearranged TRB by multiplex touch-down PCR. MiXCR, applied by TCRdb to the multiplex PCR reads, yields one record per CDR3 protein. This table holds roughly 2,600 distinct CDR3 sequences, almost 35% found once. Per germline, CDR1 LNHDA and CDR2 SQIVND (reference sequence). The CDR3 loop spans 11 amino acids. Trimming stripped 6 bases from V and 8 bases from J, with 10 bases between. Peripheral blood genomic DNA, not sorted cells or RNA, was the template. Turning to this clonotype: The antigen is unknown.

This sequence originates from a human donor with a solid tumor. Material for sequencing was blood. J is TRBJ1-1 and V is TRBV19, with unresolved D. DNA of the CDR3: TGTGCCAGTAGCCTCTGGAGGGAAGCTTTCTTT. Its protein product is CASSLWREAFF.